The rows below give T cell receptor beta chains drawn from one sample of a study of beta chain features in type 1 diabetes. Repertoires were generated with immunoSEQ multiplex PCR, while TCRdb's copy carries only in-frame clones and drops some. This sample has 150,000 to 200,000 clones, with 6.5% to 8.5% found just once. The sequencing input was central memory CD4+ T cells from blood. The receptors shown here come from a man younger than 35 with type 1 diabetes. The CDR3 runs from the conserved cysteine through the conserved F or W. The order of the fields is CDR3 length, D gene, clone size, V gene, J gene, CDR3 protein, CDR3 DNA. A D gene is named only where the DNA matches it firmly. Clone size is stated in some rows and not others, as once, few, many or a class when expanded.

cdr3_length: 13
d_call: .
clone_size: many
v_call: TRBV29-1
j_call: TRBJ2-7
cdr3_aa: CSVRVRSSYEQYF
cdr3_nt: TGCAGCGTCAGGGTGAGGAGCTCCTACGAGCAGTACTTC

cdr3_length: 18
d_call: TRBD2
clone_size: .
v_call: TRBV4-1
j_call: TRBJ2-7
cdr3_aa: CASSQGLAGGPVIYEQYF
cdr3_nt: TGCGCCAGCAGCCAAGGACTAGCGGGAGGGCCGGTGATCTACGAGCAGTACTTC

cdr3_length: 15
d_call: TRBD2
clone_size: few
v_call: TRBV7-2
j_call: TRBJ2-5
cdr3_aa: CASSTGGALQETQYF
cdr3_nt: TGTGCCAGCAGCACGGGGGGGGCCCTCCAAGAGACCCAGTACTTC

cdr3_length: 16
d_call: TRBD1
clone_size: .
v_call: TRBV7-2
j_call: TRBJ1-5
cdr3_aa: CASSPRQGVGNQPQHF
cdr3_nt: TGTGCCAGCAGCCCCCGACAGGGAGTAGGCAATCAGCCCCAGCATTTT

cdr3_length: 14
d_call: TRBD2
clone_size: .
v_call: TRBV7-2
j_call: TRBJ2-7
cdr3_aa: CASSLAAGGNEQYF
cdr3_nt: TGTGCCAGCAGCTTAGCGGCGGGGGGTAACGAGCAGTACTTC

cdr3_length: 14
d_call: .
clone_size: .
v_call: TRBV27
j_call: TRBJ1-3
cdr3_aa: CASSLTMSGNTIYF
cdr3_nt: TGTGCCAGCAGTTTGACTATGTCTGGAAACACCATATATTTT

cdr3_length: 16
d_call: TRBD2
clone_size: few
v_call: TRBV5-4
j_call: TRBJ2-7
cdr3_aa: CASSLAPSGDYYEQYF
cdr3_nt: TGTGCCAGCAGCTTGGCTCCTAGCGGGGACTACTACGAGCAGTACTTC

cdr3_length: 14
d_call: TRBD1
clone_size: few
v_call: TRBV27
j_call: TRBJ1-1
cdr3_aa: CASSTRGRDTEAFF
cdr3_nt: TGTGCCAGCAGTACCAGGGGGCGCGACACTGAAGCTTTCTTT

cdr3_length: 15
d_call: TRBD2
clone_size: many
v_call: TRBV19
j_call: TRBJ2-3
cdr3_aa: CASRTRLAGGDTQYF
cdr3_nt: TGTGCCAGTAGGACCCGACTAGCGGGTGGAGATACGCAGTATTTT

cdr3_length: 13
d_call: .
clone_size: .
v_call: TRBV5-6
j_call: TRBJ2-3
cdr3_aa: CASSPRRSDTQYF
cdr3_nt: TGTGCCAGCAGCCCTAGGAGGTCTGATACGCAGTATTTT

cdr3_length: 13
d_call: .
clone_size: .
v_call: TRBV11-2
j_call: TRBJ1-2
cdr3_aa: CASSLGSGDGYTF
cdr3_nt: TGTGCCAGCAGCTTAGGATCAGGGGATGGCTACACCTTC

cdr3_length: 17
d_call: TRBD1
clone_size: .
v_call: TRBV7-2
j_call: TRBJ2-2
cdr3_aa: CASSRYPTGYNTGELFF
cdr3_nt: TGTGCCAGCAGCCGTTATCCGACAGGGTACAACACCGGGGAGCTGTTTTTT

cdr3_length: 16
d_call: .
clone_size: .
v_call: TRBV7-2
j_call: TRBJ1-3
cdr3_aa: CASSLQQVTLGNTIYF
cdr3_nt: TGTGCCAGCAGCTTACAACAGGTTACGCTTGGAAACACCATATATTTT

cdr3_length: 16
d_call: .
clone_size: few
v_call: TRBV18
j_call: TRBJ1-1
cdr3_aa: CASSPPHLQGRSIAFF
cdr3_nt: TGTGCCAGCTCACCTCCGCACCTACAGGGCCGAAGCATCGCTTTCTTT

cdr3_length: 16
d_call: TRBD1
clone_size: .
v_call: TRBV28
j_call: TRBJ2-7
cdr3_aa: CASSSVGTGGRYEQYF
cdr3_nt: TGTGCCAGCAGTTCCGTTGGGACAGGGGGTCGTTACGAGCAGTACTTC

cdr3_length: 12
d_call: .
clone_size: few
v_call: TRBV6-5
j_call: TRBJ2-5
cdr3_aa: CASTGDQETQYF
cdr3_nt: TGTGCCAGCACGGGTGACCAAGAGACCCAGTACTTC